These 24 T cell receptor beta chains were all obtained from the same sample, sequenced in a study of shared clonotypes between healthy human individuals. TCRdb's copy holds only in-frame clones and misses some; the assay was immunoSEQ multiplex PCR. The sample holds around 2.1 million clones, about 92% seen once. As defined, naive CD8 cells were CD45RO-negative and positively selected for CCR7, with terminally differentiated effector memory CD45RA+ cells excluded. The specimen sequenced was naive CD8+ T cells from PBMCs. The origin of the receptors is a man between 18 and 29 years old in good health. Some clones in this sample may be carry-over from other donors' samples.

V usage is TRBV9 and J usage is TRBJ2-1; 11 positions match TRBD2. Trimming cost V 4 bases and J 8 bases; bases outside gene matches: 5. Germline V gene data show CDR1 as SGDLS and CDR2 as YYNGEE. The CDR3 has 14 residues. CDR3 in DNA: TGTGCCAGCAGCACTAGCGGGAGAAACGATGAGCAGTTCTTC. Its translation is CASSTSGRNDEQFF.

This clone was recorded once. This sequence joins TRBV7-2 and TRBJ1-1, with TRBD1 as a possible D gene (6 bases). CDR3 length: 13 amino acids. Germline V gene data show CDR1 as SGHTA and CDR2 as FQGNSA. Deletions cut 5 bases from V and 10 bases from J, with 17 bases between. CDR3 in DNA: TGTGCCAGCAGCATAAGGACAGAGCCAGCAGCTTTCTTT. As protein: CASSIRTEPAAFF.

V is TRBV18 and J is TRBJ2-1; 7 bases match TRBD1. The V gene's germline CDR1 is KGHSH and CDR2 LQKENI. With 3 bases clipped from V and 1 base from J, the junction kept 9 bases outside the gene matches. The length of the CDR3 is 17 residues. The DNA of the CDR3 is TGTGCCAGCTCACCCTGGACAGGTGGTAGGTCCTACAATGAGCAGTTCTTC. As protein: CASSPWTGGRSYNEQFF.

The chain recombines TRBV7-9 with TRBJ2-7, with 8 bases matching TRBD1. The CDR3 length is 14 residues. CDR1 is SEHNR and CDR2 is FQNEAQ in the germline V gene (reference sequence). Trimming cost V 5 bases and J 4 bases; bases outside gene matches: 7. CDR3 nucleotide sequence: TGTGCCAGCAGCCGGACAGGGAGAGGGTACGAGCAGTACTTC. Protein sequence: CASSRTGRGYEQYF. Full variable domain (rest looked up from reference TRBV7-9 and TRBJ2-7): DTGVSQNPRHKITKRGQNVTFRCDPISEHNRLYWYRQTLGQGPEFLTYFQNEAQLEKSRLLSDRFSAERPKGSFSTLEIQRTEQGDSAMYLCASSRTGRGYEQYFGPGTRLTVT.

V gene TRBV27 combines with J gene TRBJ2-5; 11 bases are a match to TRBD1. This CDR3 is built from 16 residues. In germline, CDR1 is MNHEY, CDR2 SMNVEV (reference sequence). V shed 4 bases, J shed 7 bases, and the junction held 11 bases outside the gene matches. Here the CDR3 reads CASSSVGQGAQGTQYF. For the CDR3, the DNA is TGTGCCAGCAGTTCCGTCGGACAGGGGGCGCAGGGGACCCAGTACTTC.

The chain couples TRBV27 to TRBJ1-5, with D tentatively TRBD1 (5 bases). Trimming cost V 5 bases and J 7 bases, with 18 bases left between them. The V gene's germline CDR1 is MNHEY and CDR2 SMNVEV (reference sequence). CDR3 length equals 15 residues. The CDR3 spells CASSRHTGSGQPQHF. Here the CDR3 DNA reads TGTGCCAGCAGTAGACATACAGGATCCGGACAGCCCCAGCATTTT.

Turning to this clone: Other DNA sequences in this specimen translate into the identical CDR3. The genes are TRBV27 and TRBJ1-5; 7 bases map to TRBD1. CDR1 MNHEY and CDR2 SMNVEV come from the germline V gene (reference sequence). J lost 3 bases, V lost 6 bases, and 5 bases had no gene match. CDR3 length: 14 residues. The CDR3 loop reads CASSPGGANQPQHF. CDR3 in DNA: TGTGCCAGCAGCCCAGGGGGGGCCAATCAGCCCCAGCATTTT.

The J gene is TRBJ1-3, the V gene TRBV5-6; D not resolved. Trimming removed 4 bases from V and 2 bases from J, with 7 bases in between. Germline lookup yields CDR1 SGHDT and CDR2 YYEEEE. CDR3 length: 13 residues. This chain's CDR3 is CASSESTGNTIYF. The CDR3 nucleotides are TGTGCCAGCAGCGAATCCACTGGAAACACCATATATTTT.

On this clone: The same CDR3 is also encoded by other DNA sequences in this sample. V gene TRBV2 combines with J gene TRBJ1-2; 10 bases fit TRBD1. The germline CDR1 and CDR2 sequences are SNHLY and FYNNEI. Trimming cost V 6 bases and J 7 bases; bases outside gene matches: 11. CDR3 size: 15 residues. CDR3 sequence (DNA): TGTGCCAGCAGCGATCCGGGACAGGGGACCTTTGGCTACACCTTC. Its translation: CASSDPGQGTFGYTF.

The chain employs TRBV11-2 and TRBJ2-7; possible D gene TRBD2, 6 bases. Germline values: CDR1 SGHAT, CDR2 FQNNGV. V lost 5 bases to trimming and J lost 3 bases, with 11 bases between them. The CDR3 has 13 amino acids. CDR3 sequence: CASSGGTLYEQYF. DNA for the CDR3: TGTGCCAGCAGCGGCGGGACCCTCTACGAGCAGTACTTC.

The chain carries TRBV6-1 and TRBJ1-2; no definite D call. Germline V gene lookup returns CDR1 MNHNS and CDR2 SASEGT. V was shortened by 10 bases and J by 9 bases, with 15 bases between the two germline ends. The CDR3 loop spans 11 amino acids. The CDR3 bases are TGTGCCACCTTGGACTTTCGGAGCTACACCTTC. This gives the protein CATLDFRSYTF.

The J gene is TRBJ1-1, the V gene TRBV5-7; 8 positions match TRBD1. TRBV5-7 is flagged as an ORF with uncertain function. The CDR3 sequence is 15 residues long. V gave up 3 bases and J gave up 0 bases; unmatched junction bases: 4. For the CDR3, the DNA is TGTGCCAGCAGCTCAAGACAGGGGCTGAACACTGAAGCTTTCTTT. It codes for CASSSRQGLNTEAFF.

The chain couples TRBV9 to TRBJ1-1; 9 nucleotides agree with TRBD1. V gave up 3 bases and J gave up 5 bases; unmatched junction bases: 8. Germline assignment: CDR1 SGDLS and CDR2 YYNGEE. This CDR3 has 15 amino acids. The CDR3 coding sequence is TGTGCCAGCAGCGCAGGGACAGGGTTGGGAACTGAAGCTTTCTTT. It specifies CASSAGTGLGTEAFF. The complete variable domain, with remaining parts taken from reference TRBV9 and TRBJ1-1, reads DSGVTQTPKHLITATGQRVTLRCSPRSGDLSVYWYQQSLDQGLQFLIQYYNGEERAKGNILERFSAQQFPDLHSELNLSSLELGDSALYFCASSAGTGLGTEAFFGQGTRLTVV.

This chain joins TRBV7-2 and TRBJ2-7, with 8 nucleotides matching TRBD2. Germline V gives CDR1 SGHTA, CDR2 FQGNSA. With 1 base clipped from V and 2 bases from J, the junction kept 7 bases outside the gene matches. This CDR3 contains 16 residues. The CDR3 here is CASSLVEAGATYEQYF. CDR3 nucleotides: TGTGCCAGCAGCTTAGTGGAAGCGGGAGCCACCTACGAGCAGTACTTC.

The rearrangement joins TRBV6-1 to TRBJ2-1, with 7 bases lining up with TRBD2. CDR1 and CDR2 (germline): MNHNS, SASEGT. The V gene end was trimmed by 4 bases and the J gene end by 8 bases; junction bases not matched to a gene: 8. The length of the CDR3 is 14 residues. The CDR3 region has the DNA TGTGCCAGCAGTGGGCGGGAGTTAGGCGATGAGCAGTTCTTC. Translated, it gives CASSGRELGDEQFF.

This clone is a singleton in its sample. This sequence joins TRBV29-1 and TRBJ2-7; D ambiguous. Deletions cut 6 bases from V and 6 bases from J, with 15 bases between. The CDR3 extends over 12 amino acids. Germline V gives CDR1 SQVTM, CDR2 ANQGSEA. The CDR3 DNA follows: TGCAGCGTCCCCTCCCAGATGGGCGAGCAGTACTTC. Translating gives CSVPSQMGEQYF.

This clone was observed a few times. The chain combines TRBV14 with TRBJ1-5; TRBD1 aligns across 7 bases. The CDR3 consists of 14 residues. Per germline, CDR1 SGHDN and CDR2 FVKESK. Trimming at V came to 6 bases and at J to 2 bases, leaving 4 bases not matched to a gene. The CDR3 reads CASSTGQRNQPQHF. The CDR3 DNA is TGTGCCAGCAGTACGGGACAGCGCAATCAGCCCCAGCATTTT.

DNA of the CDR3: TGTGCCAGCAGTTTAAAGGGCCGGACTGAAGCTTTCTTT. Translation: CASSLKGRTEAFF. The chain couples TRBV28 to TRBJ1-1; D not resolved. This CDR3 region has 13 residues. Germline CDR1 is MDHEN and CDR2 is SYDVKM. V was shortened by 2 bases and J by 5 bases, with 9 bases between the two germline ends.

The gene calls are TRBV9 and TRBJ2-1; 9 nucleotides line up with TRBD2. V trimming: 4 bases; J trimming: 8 bases; junction bases outside the gene matches: 13. In germline, CDR1 is SGDLS, CDR2 YYNGEE. The CDR3 consists of 16 residues. This chain's CDR3 is CASSRGLAQRVDEQFF. Written as DNA, the CDR3 is TGTGCCAGCAGCCGGGGACTAGCTCAAAGGGTTGATGAGCAGTTCTTC.

The chain carries TRBV9 and TRBJ2-7, with 8 positions matching TRBD2. Germline trimming cut 0 bases from V and 8 bases from J; bases unmatched to any gene: 7. Germline V gene data show CDR1 as SGDLS and CDR2 as YYNGEE. The CDR3 has 14 amino acids. CDR3 sequence (DNA): TGTGCCAGCAGCGTAGGCGGGACTAGTTGGCAGCAGTACTTC. Translated: CASSVGGTSWQQYF.

The chain links TRBV7-2 to TRBJ1-1, with 7 positions matching TRBD1. Looked up from germline, CDR1 is SGHTA and CDR2 is FQGNSA. Losses at the gene ends were 2 bases for V and 6 bases for J; bases not matched to a gene: 12. CDR3 length: 16 amino acids. The CDR3 loop reads CASSLPSGTEGSEAFF. CDR3 DNA sequence: TGTGCCAGCAGCTTACCCTCTGGGACAGAGGGATCTGAAGCTTTCTTT.

V usage is TRBV5-4 and J usage is TRBJ2-1; TRBD1 is a possible D gene (6 bases). The CDR3 has 15 residues. V shed 5 bases and J shed 6 bases, with 18 bases lying between them. From germline, CDR1 is SGHNT and CDR2 YYREEE (reference sequence). DNA of the CDR3: TGTGCCAGCAGTCAGGTCAGGGGCGCGGGCAATGAGCAGTTCTTC. Protein sequence: CASSQVRGAGNEQFF.

The genes are TRBV7-9 and TRBJ2-7, with TRBD1 identical over 9 bases. CDR3 length equals 15 residues. Germline V CDR1 and CDR2: SEHNR, FQNEAQ (reference sequence). V lost 5 bases, J lost 3 bases, and 8 bases stayed unmatched. The DNA for the CDR3 is TGTGCCAGCAGCCGACAGGGGGGAGGGGGCTACGAGCAGTACTTC. Amino acid sequence: CASSRQGGGGYEQYF. The variable domain in full, completed from reference TRBV7-9 and TRBJ2-7, reads DTGVSQNPRHKITKRGQNVTFRCDPISEHNRLYWYRQTLGQGPEFLTYFQNEAQLEKSRLLSDRFSAERPKGSFSTLEIQRTEQGDSAMYLCASSRQGGGGYEQYFGPGTRLTVT.

The V and J genes are TRBV29-1 and TRBJ2-3; 7 bases are shared with TRBD2. The CDR3 runs 13 residues. V was pared by 4 bases and J by 6 bases, with 7 bases of the junction left unmatched. Germline CDR1 is SQVTM and CDR2 is ANQGSEA. The CDR3 protein is CSVGGGRVDTQYF. The DNA for the CDR3 is TGCAGCGTTGGCGGGGGACGCGTGGATACGCAGTATTTT.